The 28 T cell receptor beta chains given below trace back to one sample, sequenced in a study of T cell repertoires in ileal Crohn's disease. The method was immunoSEQ multiplex PCR; TCRdb's version includes in-frame clones alone and lacks a portion of them. In the table there are 6,000 or so clones, more than 70% of which are singletons. Specimen: ileal tissue. These receptors came from an adult with Crohn's disease.

The rearrangement joins TRBV4-1 to TRBJ2-7; D may be TRBD1 (6 bases). Germline V gene lookup returns CDR1 MGHRA and CDR2 YSYEKL. Trimming shortened V by 1 base and J by 0 bases, and 19 bases separated the two germline ends. This CDR3 contains 18 residues. The CDR3 protein is CASSQGPSGTPSSYEQYF. CDR3 nucleotides: TGCGCCAGCAGCCAAGGCCCCTCCGGGACACCGAGCTCCTACGAGCAGTACTTC.

The rearrangement joins TRBV6-6 to TRBJ1-1; D is ambiguous. In germline, CDR1 is MNHNY, CDR2 SVGAGI (reference sequence). This CDR3 spans 12 amino acids. V lost 7 bases and J lost 8, with 14 bases in between. In nucleotides, the CDR3 is TGTGCCAGCAACCCGGCGAGCAGGGAAGCTTTCTTT. Encoded protein: CASNPASREAFF.

The CDR3 DNA reads TGTGCCAGCAGCTTGATGGGGACTCAAGAGACCCAGTACTTC. Protein: CASSLMGTQETQYF. The chain carries TRBV11-2 and TRBJ2-5, with TRBD2 as a possible D gene (6 bases). Looked up from germline, CDR1 is SGHAT and CDR2 is FQNNGV. The CDR3 loop spans 14 amino acids. The ends were cut back, 3 bases at V and 2 bases at J, with 10 bases in the middle.

The V call is TRBV6-1, the J call TRBJ2-7; D gene uncertain. The germline CDR1 and CDR2 sequences are MNHNS and SASEGT. V was clipped by 2 bases and J by 2 bases, with 7 bases between them. The CDR3 is 13 amino acids. The CDR3 DNA is TGTGCCAGCAGTGAACCCCATGCCTACGAGCAGTACTTC. This sequence encodes CASSEPHAYEQYF.

The chain joins TRBV19 to TRBJ2-1, with D perhaps TRBD1 (5 bases). The CDR3 consists of 18 residues. V was clipped by 0 bases and J by 0 bases, with 15 bases between them. Per the germline V gene, CDR1 is LNHDA and CDR2 is SQIVND (reference sequence). The CDR3 protein is CASSIDPIYRSSYNEQFF. As DNA, the CDR3 is TGTGCCAGTAGTATAGACCCCATTTACAGGAGCTCCTACAATGAGCAGTTCTTC.

This clone was seen a handful of times. This rearrangement joins TRBV5-8 to TRBJ2-5; D perhaps matches TRBD2 (5 bases). V was cut by 4 bases and J by 1 base, with 11 bases left in between. The CDR3 loop spans 14 amino acids. CDR1 is SGHTS, CDR2 YDEGEE, per germline. CDR3 in amino acids: CASSPLGSQETQYF. The CDR3 DNA follows: TGTGCCAGCAGCCCCCTGGGGAGCCAAGAGACCCAGTACTTC.

The chain uses TRBV11-3 and TRBJ1-1; D is uncertain. From germline, CDR1 is SGHNT and CDR2 YENEEA. CDR3 size: 13 residues. V was cut by 0 bases and J by 4 bases, with 6 bases left in between. This chain's CDR3 is CASSLDPRTEAFF. For the CDR3, the DNA is TGTGCCAGCAGCTTAGATCCTCGCACTGAAGCTTTCTTT.

This clone was counted once. The chain uses TRBV5-1 and TRBJ2-5, with TRBD1 identical over 7 bases. This CDR3 region has 13 residues. Germline CDR1 SGHRS, CDR2 YFSETQ. The V gene end was trimmed by 4 bases and the J gene end by 2 bases; junction bases not matched to a gene: 2. The CDR3 DNA reads TGCGCCAGCAGCCTGGGACAGCAAGAGACCCAGTACTTC. It translates to CASSLGQQETQYF.

The CDR3 is CASSSLTDLDGYTF. Here the CDR3 DNA reads TGTGCCAGCAGTTCTTTGACAGACTTGGATGGCTACACCTTC. This chain links TRBV27 with TRBJ1-2; D is perhaps TRBD1 (5 bases). Germline V gene sequence: CDR1 MNHEY, CDR2 SMNVEV (reference sequence). The length of the CDR3 is 14 residues. Trimming removed 4 bases at V and 6 bases at J, with 15 bases between.

This clone has just one count. V usage is TRBV28 and J usage is TRBJ1-1; 8 bases map to TRBD1. V gave up 6 bases and J gave up 11 bases; unmatched junction bases: 14. The germline V gene encodes CDR1 MDHEN and CDR2 SYDVKM. The length of the CDR3 is 14 residues. CDR3 sequence reads: CASRPGQVGGEAFF. The CDR3 nucleotides read TGTGCCAGCAGGCCGGGACAGGTGGGAGGGGAGGCTTTCTTT.

This chain connects TRBV30 to TRBJ2-7; the D gene is possibly TRBD1 (5 bases). Germline V CDR1 and CDR2: GTSNPN, SVGIG (reference sequence). The V and J ends lost 7 bases and 2 bases respectively, with 15 bases between them. The CDR3 length is 13 residues. The CDR3 coding sequence is TGTGCCTTCACTACAGGTGGGGCCTACGAGCAGTACTTC. Its translation is CAFTTGGAYEQYF.

This chain connects TRBV2 to TRBJ2-3; D is undetermined. Germline CDR1 SNHLY, CDR2 FYNNEI. The germline V and J ends were trimmed by 2 bases and 6 bases, with 12 bases remaining between them. CDR3 size: 14 residues. CDR3 DNA sequence: TGTGCCAGCAGTGAAATCGGTACAGTGGATACGCAGTATTTT. This gives the protein CASSEIGTVDTQYF. Looking up the rest from reference TRBV2 and TRBJ2-3 gives the full variable domain: EPEVTQTPSHQVTQMGQEVILRCVPISNHLYFYWYRQILGQKVEFLVSFYNNEISEKSEIFDDQFSVERPDGSNFTLKIRSTKLEDSAMYFCASSEIGTVDTQYFGPGTRLTVL.

J is TRBJ2-3 and V is TRBV5-4; D remains ambiguous. The germline V gene has CDR1 SGHNT and CDR2 YYREEE (reference sequence). There are 12 residues in the CDR3. Trimming removed 2 bases at V and 2 bases at J, with 3 bases between. Here the CDR3 reads CASSFHTDTQYF. The CDR3, as DNA: TGTGCCAGCAGCTTCCACACAGATACGCAGTATTTT.

This clone was seen just once. The V gene is TRBV7-3, the J gene TRBJ2-2; maybe TRBD1 (8 bases). Germline V gives CDR1 SGHTA, CDR2 FQGTGA. There are 18 residues in the CDR3. V gave up 5 bases and J gave up 3 bases, with 22 bases separating them. The DNA for the CDR3 is TGTGCCAGCAGCCCACAGCCTCGGACAGGGAGGGACACCGGGGAGCTGTTTTTT. Amino acids: CASSPQPRTGRDTGELFF.

This chain joins TRBV30 and TRBJ1-2; TRBD1 agrees at 8 bases. This CDR3 contains 13 residues. CDR1 and CDR2 from the germline V gene are GTSNPN and SVGIG (reference sequence). The junction had 6 bases not matched to a gene; V was cut back by 5 bases and J by 4 bases. This CDR3 is CAWASGGSYGYTF. DNA of the CDR3: TGTGCCTGGGCCTCAGGGGGCTCCTATGGCTACACCTTC.

This chain links TRBV27 with TRBJ1-2, with TRBD1 matching 7 bases. Germline assignment: CDR1 MNHEY and CDR2 SMNVEV (reference sequence). After removal of 3 bases from V and 4 bases from J, the junction contained 5 bases not matched to a gene. The CDR3 is 14 amino acids. The CDR3 DNA follows: TGTGCCAGCAGTTTCAACAGGGGTCCCTATGGCTACACCTTC. Amino acids: CASSFNRGPYGYTF.

This clone has just a few counts. This chain uses TRBV2 with TRBJ2-7, with 8 bases identical to TRBD2. Germline CDR1 is SNHLY and CDR2 is FYNNEI. Trimming took 3 bases from V and 7 from J; bases not matched to a gene: 11. The length of the CDR3 is 15 residues. The CDR3 here is CASSEGRLASREQYF. The CDR3 DNA follows: TGTGCCAGCAGTGAGGGGCGACTAGCGTCTCGGGAGCAGTACTTC.

This chain connects TRBV2 to TRBJ1-2; no firm D call. The CDR3 runs 13 residues. Germline values: CDR1 SNHLY, CDR2 FYNNEI. V dropped 4 bases and J dropped 6 bases, with 12 bases sitting between them. CDR3 DNA: TGTGCCAGCAGTGTCGGGGTGCACAATGGCTACACCTTC. Protein sequence: CASSVGVHNGYTF.

The gene calls are TRBV6-1 and TRBJ2-7, with 10 bases matching TRBD1. V lost 4 bases to trimming and J lost 3 bases; unmatched junction nucleotides: 6. The CDR3 is 15 residues long. Germline V gene lookup returns CDR1 MNHNS and CDR2 SASEGT. The CDR3 DNA is TGTGCCAGCAGTGCCGGGACAGGGGTACTCTACGAGCAGTACTTC. It is translated as CASSAGTGVLYEQYF.

The genes are TRBV7-2 and TRBJ1-2; perhaps TRBD1 as D (5 bases). Trimming took 5 bases from V and 7 from J, leaving 17 bases between them. The CDR3 consists of 14 residues. Germline CDR1 and CDR2: SGHTA and FQGNSA. The chain's CDR3 is CASSGRVRQSGYTF. As DNA, the CDR3 is TGTGCCAGCAGCGGAAGGGTGCGACAGAGTGGCTACACCTTC.

The J gene is TRBJ2-7, the V gene TRBV5-1; D is perhaps TRBD1 (5 bases). V was pared by 1 base and J by 2 bases, with 7 bases between. The length of the CDR3 is 13 residues. CDR1 is SGHRS, CDR2 YFSETQ, per germline. Here the CDR3 DNA reads TGCGCCAGCAGCTTGAAGGACACCTACGAGCAGTACTTC. This codes for CASSLKDTYEQYF.

The chain links TRBV6-1 to TRBJ1-5, with 7 bases identical to TRBD1. The CDR3 loop spans 14 amino acids. After removal of 9 bases from V and 4 bases from J, the junction contained 9 bases not matched to a gene. CDR1 and CDR2 from the germline V gene are MNHNS and SASEGT. The CDR3 loop reads CASTGQMDNQPQHF. The CDR3 nucleotides are TGTGCCAGTACGGGACAGATGGATAATCAGCCCCAGCATTTT.

There are a few counts of this clone. This rearrangement joins TRBV6-6 to TRBJ2-6; TRBD1 agrees at 8 bases. The CDR3 is 16 residues long. Germline CDR1 is MNHNY and CDR2 is SVGAGI (reference sequence). V lost 7 bases to trimming and J lost 4 bases; unmatched junction nucleotides: 9. CDR3 loop: CASTYLQGVGANVLTF. The CDR3 coding sequence is TGTGCCAGCACCTATCTACAGGGGGTAGGGGCCAACGTCCTGACTTTC.

The chain carries TRBV6-5 and TRBJ1-1, with D hard to call. This CDR3 is 13 amino acids long. In germline, CDR1 is MNHEY, CDR2 SVGAGI. Trimming removed 6 bases from V and 4 bases from J, with 12 bases in between. The DNA for the CDR3 is TGTGCCAGCAGCCCTTCGTCCCCCACTGAAGCTTTCTTT. It is translated as CASSPSSPTEAFF.

The V and J genes are TRBV2 and TRBJ1-1; 8 bases are a match to TRBD1. This CDR3 spans 15 amino acids. The germline V gene encodes CDR1 SNHLY and CDR2 FYNNEI. With V trimmed by 6 bases and J by 3 bases, 9 bases remained unmatched. The CDR3 DNA sequence: TGTGCCAGCAGGAAACAGGGGGTCGGGGACACTGAAGCTTTCTTT. It codes for CASRKQGVGDTEAFF.

The gene calls are TRBV5-4 and TRBJ2-7; 10 bases match TRBD2. The CDR3 has 16 residues. V shed 3 bases and J 3 bases; nucleotides not matched to a gene: 9. Germline V gene lookup returns CDR1 SGHNT and CDR2 YYREEE (reference sequence). The CDR3 nucleotides are TGTGCCAGCAGCTCCCTCCTAGCGGGGGCCGTCTACGAGCAGTACTTC. This translates into CASSSLLAGAVYEQYF.

The J gene is TRBJ1-1, the V gene TRBV5-1; D is unclear. The length of the CDR3 is 14 residues. Trimming cost V 0 bases and J 0 bases, with 6 bases left between them. Germline V lookup: CDR1 SGHRS, CDR2 YFSETQ. CDR3 sequence: CASSLDSMNTEAFF. In DNA form, the CDR3 reads TGCGCCAGCAGCTTGGACAGTATGAACACTGAAGCTTTCTTT.

This sequence joins TRBV5-4 and TRBJ2-5, with 8 bases aligning to TRBD1. This CDR3 has 14 amino acids. Looked up from germline, CDR1 is SGHNT and CDR2 is YYREEE (reference sequence). Trimming at V came to 5 bases and at J to 4 bases, leaving 7 bases not matched to a gene. The CDR3, as DNA: TGTGCCAGCAGTTCCTGGACAGGGACAGAGACCCAGTACTTC. Encoded protein: CASSSWTGTETQYF. Complete variable domain (other parts from reference TRBV5-4 and TRBJ2-5): ETGVTQSPTHLIKTRGQQVTLRCSSQSGHNTVSWYQQALGQGPQFIFQYYREEENGRGNFPPRFSGLQFPNYSSELNVNALELDDSALYLCASSSWTGTETQYFGPGTRLLVL.